These 25 T cell receptor beta chains were all obtained from the same sample, sequenced in a study of breast tumors, draining lymph nodes, adjacent tissues. The lymph nodes were axillary draining lymph nodes from breast cancer patients. TCRdb reprocessed the multiplex PCR reads via MiXCR and lists one record per CDR3 protein. The sample comprises some 120,000 distinct CDR3 sequences, approximately 20% of which are singletons, and roughly 3.5% rests with the top ten. The sequenced sample consisted of axillary lymph node tissue. The receptors were gathered from a female donor with breast cancer. Some clones in this sample may be carry-over from other donors' samples.

This clonotype was observed at least ten times. The chain has TRBV5-1 and TRBJ2-7; 10 nucleotides line up with TRBD2. The trim removed 0 bases at V and 6 bases at J, leaving 6 bases unmatched. Germline CDR1 reads SGHRS; CDR2 reads YFSETQ. The CDR3 length is 15 residues. This CDR3 is CASSLELAGVPEQYF. In DNA form, the CDR3 reads TGCGCCAGCAGCTTGGAGCTAGCGGGAGTACCCGAGCAGTACTTC.

There are many counts of this clonotype. The chain couples TRBV7-9 to TRBJ2-7; a weak D match, TRBD1 (5 bases). There are 13 residues in the CDR3. Trimming removed 5 bases at V and 6 bases at J, with 14 bases between. Germline CDR1 is SEHNR and CDR2 is FQNEAQ (reference sequence). CDR3 bases: TGTGCCAGCAGCAGACAGACCCTAGGCGAGCAGTACTTC. Amino acids: CASSRQTLGEQYF.

This clonotype was counted ten times or more. The chain recombines TRBV4-1 with TRBJ1-2; 10 nucleotides line up with TRBD1. J gave up 4 bases and V 3 bases, and 8 bases lay outside the gene matches. This CDR3 is 16 amino acids long. Per the germline V gene, CDR1 is MGHRA and CDR2 is YSYEKL. The chain's CDR3 is CASSQGRQGAVYGYTF. CDR3 in DNA: TGCGCCAGCAGCCAGGGTAGACAGGGGGCCGTCTATGGCTACACCTTC.

This clonotype was observed a handful of times. This chain connects TRBV6-5 to TRBJ1-5; D not resolved. The V gene's germline CDR1 is MNHEY and CDR2 SVGAGI. Trimming took 5 bases from V and 11 from J, leaving 16 bases between them. The CDR3 consists of 13 residues. The CDR3 sequence: CASSLQRGRAQHF. The DNA for the CDR3 is TGTGCCAGCAGTCTCCAACGGGGAAGGGCCCAGCATTTT.

Many counts were recorded for this clonotype. V and J are TRBV6-5 and TRBJ1-3; D gene uncertain. The CDR3 sequence is 14 residues long. V lost 7 bases and J 0 bases, leaving 10 bases between the germline ends. Looked up from germline, CDR1 is MNHEY and CDR2 is SVGAGI. The CDR3 is CASKGLASGNTIYF. In DNA form, the CDR3 reads TGTGCCAGCAAGGGTTTAGCCTCTGGAAACACCATATATTTT.

This clonotype was picked up many times. The chain has TRBV20-1 and TRBJ1-2; no definite D call. The V gene's germline CDR1 is DFQATT and CDR2 SNEGSKA (reference sequence). The CDR3 runs 11 residues. The V gene lost 0 bases and the J gene lost 4 bases, with 3 bases spanning the gap. CDR3: CSAREGYGYTF. The CDR3, as DNA: TGCAGTGCTAGAGAGGGCTATGGCTACACCTTC.

This clonotype has ten or more counts. The gene calls are TRBV2 and TRBJ1-5; the D gene is possibly TRBD1 (6 bases). The CDR3 covers 16 residues. CDR1 SNHLY and CDR2 FYNNEI come from the germline V gene. The V end lost 7 bases, the J end lost 3 bases, and 19 bases lay between the germline ends. The CDR3 loop reads CASTVSGQGTNQPQHF. The CDR3 DNA is TGTGCCAGCACCGTTTCGGGGCAGGGGACCAATCAGCCCCAGCATTTT.

There are a few counts of this clonotype. This chain uses TRBV27 with TRBJ2-1; D gene uncertain. V was clipped by 6 bases and J by 3 bases, with 9 bases between them. Germline loops: CDR1 MNHEY, CDR2 SMNVEV (reference sequence). CDR3 length: 13 residues. CDR3 in amino acids: CASRTPLYNEQFF. The CDR3 DNA is TGTGCCAGCAGGACCCCCCTCTACAATGAGCAGTTCTTC.

V is TRBV28 and J is TRBJ1-5; a weak D match, TRBD1 (5 bases). The V end was cut by 5 bases, the J end by 2 bases, with 10 bases between. CDR1 and CDR2 from the germline V gene are MDHEN and SYDVKM. This CDR3 comprises 14 residues. This CDR3 reads CASSQGRGNQPQHF. For the CDR3, the DNA is TGTGCCAGCAGTCAGGGACGGGGCAATCAGCCCCAGCATTTT.

This clonotype came up many times. The J gene is TRBJ2-1, the V gene TRBV20-1, with a possible D match to TRBD2 (5 bases). Between the trimmed V and J ends, which lost 8 bases and 0 bases, there was a span of 8 bases. Germline assignment: CDR1 DFQATT and CDR2 SNEGSKA (reference sequence). The CDR3 length is 12 residues. DNA of the CDR3: TGCAGTAGCGGATCCTCCTACAATGAGCAGTTCTTC. Translation gives CSSGSSYNEQFF.

This clonotype was recorded at least ten times. The chain recombines TRBV7-9 with TRBJ1-6; D remains ambiguous. CDR1 is SEHNR, CDR2 FQNEAQ, per germline (reference sequence). Trimming stripped 3 bases from V and 7 bases from J, with 4 bases between. The CDR3 contains 12 residues. CDR3 sequence reads: CASSLENSPLHF. The CDR3 region has the DNA TGTGCCAGCAGCTTGGAAAATTCACCCCTCCACTTT.

This clonotype has a count of ten or more. The chain combines TRBV5-1 with TRBJ2-2, with D maybe TRBD1 (6 bases). Germline CDR1 SGHRS, CDR2 YFSETQ. The CDR3 spans 16 residues. Between the trimmed V and J ends, which lost 7 bases and 4 bases, there was a span of 20 bases. The CDR3 DNA is TGCGCCAGCTCTTCCCCGTCGACAGGCCCCACCGGGGAGCTGTTTTTT. This sequence encodes CASSSPSTGPTGELFF.

This clonotype was seen repeatedly, ten times or more. The chain is built from TRBV11-3 and TRBJ2-1; 9 positions match TRBD2. This CDR3 region has 18 residues. CDR1 is SGHNT and CDR2 is YENEEA in the germline V gene. V trimming: 3 bases; J trimming: 6 bases; junction bases outside the gene matches: 15. DNA of the CDR3: TGTGCCAGCAGCTTTCGCGGTAGCGGGAGAGGATTGGGCAATGAGCAGTTCTTC. Translating it yields CASSFRGSGRGLGNEQFF.

With regard to this clonotype: A much larger clone lies a single base off, so this may be a read error. The chain has TRBV20-1 and TRBJ2-5; TRBD2 agrees at 8 bases. The germline V gene has CDR1 DFQATT and CDR2 SNEGSKA (reference sequence). V shed 1 base, J shed 4 bases, and the junction held 8 bases outside the gene matches. The CDR3 loop spans 15 amino acids. The CDR3: CSARVSPGGVETQYF. CDR3 coding DNA: TGCAGTGCTAGAGTTTCTCCGGGGGGGGTAGAGACCCAGTACTTC.

This clonotype was observed many times. The chain recombines TRBV6-5 with TRBJ2-3; 9 bases agree with TRBD2. Looked up from germline, CDR1 is MNHEY and CDR2 is SVGAGI. CDR3 length: 15 residues. The J segment lost 1 base and the V segment lost 8 bases, leaving 7 bases of the junction unmatched. CDR3 sequence reads: CASCSGRLGTDTQYF. CDR3 nucleotides: TGTGCCAGCTGTAGCGGGAGACTTGGCACAGATACGCAGTATTTT.

The table lists this clonotype with a few counts. The V and J genes are TRBV20-1 and TRBJ2-3, with 8 positions matching TRBD2. Germline CDR1 DFQATT, CDR2 SNEGSKA (reference sequence). V shed 0 bases, J shed 5 bases, and the junction held 7 bases outside the gene matches. CDR3 length: 15 residues. The CDR3 is CSARERGGRRDTQYF. In DNA, the CDR3 is TGCAGTGCTAGAGAAAGGGGCGGGAGGAGAGATACGCAGTATTTT.

CDR3 bases: TGCGCCAGCAGCCCAACTAGGAGTCAGGGTGGGTTCACTGGGGCCAACGTCCTGACTTTC. Translating gives CASSPTRSQGGFTGANVLTF. The rearrangement uses TRBV4-1 and TRBJ2-6; tentatively, D is TRBD1 or TRBD2 (5 bases each). Germline-derived CDR1 and CDR2 are MGHRA and YSYEKL. The CDR3 loop spans 20 amino acids. V shed 4 bases and J shed 2 bases, with 24 bases lying between them.

In its sample, this clonotype was seen many times. The chain recombines TRBV7-2 with TRBJ2-7; perhaps TRBD1 as D (6 bases). Germline CDR1 is SGHTA and CDR2 is FQGNSA. V was pared by 5 bases and J by 6 bases, with 8 bases between. The CDR3 length is 11 residues. The CDR3 DNA reads as TGTGCCAGCAGCAACAGGGTCGAGCAGTACTTC. Its protein is CASSNRVEQYF.

This clonotype was counted at least ten times. The chain is built from TRBV28 and TRBJ2-7; 7 bases match TRBD1. The CDR3 is made up of 16 amino acids. CDR1 and CDR2 from the germline V gene are MDHEN and SYDVKM. V shed 2 bases, J shed 3 bases, and the junction held 10 bases outside the gene matches. CDR3 amino acids: CASSLRKTGRLYEQYF. The CDR3 coding sequence is TGTGCCAGCAGTTTACGAAAGACAGGGCGGCTCTACGAGCAGTACTTC.

This clonotype came up many times. The chain uses TRBV6-5 and TRBJ1-3; 7 positions agree with TRBD1. CDR1 and CDR2 (germline): MNHEY, SVGAGI. V gave up 7 bases and J gave up 1 base; unmatched junction bases: 7. The CDR3 is 15 residues long. The CDR3 DNA reads TGTGCCAGCACCTCGACAGGGCCTTCTGGAAACACCATATATTTT. Its translation: CASTSTGPSGNTIYF.

The rearrangement links TRBV7-2 to TRBJ1-4; D not resolved. This CDR3 is 14 amino acids long. V was clipped by 5 bases and J by 7 bases, with 14 bases between them. Germline loops: CDR1 SGHTA, CDR2 FQGNSA. The CDR3 DNA follows: TGTGCCAGCAGCGCTGCAGGAATAGGTGAAAAACTGTTTTTT. Its protein product is CASSAAGIGEKLFF.

This chain connects TRBV19 to TRBJ1-5; D uncertain. V dropped 6 bases and J dropped 4 bases, with 10 bases sitting between them. Germline CDR1 reads LNHDA; CDR2 reads SQIVND (reference sequence). The CDR3 is made up of 13 amino acids. The DNA for the CDR3 is TGTGCCAGTAGGGCAGCACTAAATCAGCCCCAGCATTTT. Its translation is CASRAALNQPQHF.

Of note for this clonotype: An end of the junction differs from the germline gene, which may be a read error. The gene calls are TRBV4-1 and TRBJ1-6; 10 nucleotides align to TRBD1. Germline V CDR1 and CDR2: MGHRA, YSYEKL. The CDR3 is 16 amino acids. The CDR3 reads CASSQVTGQGNSPLHF. As DNA, the CDR3 is TGCGCCAGCAGCCAAGTTACGGGACAGGGGAATTCGCCCCTCCACTTT.

Notes on this clonotype: A read error is likely here: a far larger clone is one base away. This is likely a read error, given that the CDR3 carries no conserved phenylalanine or tryptophan at its end. The rearrangement uses TRBV7-9 and TRBJ2-7; D remains unclear. The CDR3 totals 12 residues. Germline assignment: CDR1 SEHNR and CDR2 FQNEAQ (reference sequence). V dropped 5 bases and J dropped 0 bases, with 5 bases sitting between them. CDR3 bases: TGTGCCAGCAGCCCGAACTCCTACGAGCAGTACCTC. Its protein product is CASSPNSYEQYL.

This clonotype was counted ten times or more. The chain is built from TRBV5-1 and TRBJ2-3; tentatively, D is TRBD1 (6 bases). Germline-derived CDR1 and CDR2 are SGHRS and YFSETQ. V was trimmed by 6 bases and J by 4 bases, leaving 18 bases between them. The CDR3 length is 15 residues. The CDR3 DNA sequence: TGCGCCAGCACTAAGTCCAGGGGAGTGGCAGATACGCAGTATTTT. It specifies CASTKSRGVADTQYF.